One and the same sample provided the 20 T cell receptor beta chains below, sequenced in a study of shared clonotypes between healthy human individuals. Naive CD8 cells were CD45RO-negative, positively selected for CCR7, excluding terminally differentiated effector memory CD45RA+ cells. Repertoires were generated with immunoSEQ multiplex PCR, while TCRdb's copy carries only in-frame clones and drops some. The data show approximately 590,000 clones, about 95% seen once. The sample taken for sequencing was naive CD8+ T cells sorted from blood. These receptor sequences come from a woman under 40 in good health.

This chain connects TRBV10-3 to TRBJ2-7; weak D call: TRBD1 (6 bases). Germline V gives CDR1 ENHRY, CDR2 SYGVKD. The CDR3 runs to 14 residues. The V gene lost 0 bases and the J gene lost 3 bases, with 9 bases spanning the gap. This CDR3 reads CAISESLGGYEQYF. CDR3 bases: TGTGCCATCAGTGAGTCGTTAGGGGGCTACGAGCAGTACTTC.

This sequence joins TRBV7-9 and TRBJ2-7, with TRBD1 identical over 8 bases. V was pared by 4 bases and J by 5 bases, with 7 bases of the junction left unmatched. This CDR3 is 14 amino acids long. Germline lookup yields CDR1 SEHNR and CDR2 FQNEAQ (reference sequence). The CDR3 protein is CASSSWTGSDEQYF. The CDR3 DNA follows: TGTGCCAGCAGCTCATGGACAGGGAGTGACGAGCAGTACTTC.

V usage is TRBV7-6 and J usage is TRBJ1-4; TRBD1 might be the D (6 bases). Germline-derived CDR1 and CDR2 are SGHVS and FNYEAQ. The CDR3 consists of 15 residues. Trimming stripped 5 bases from V and 4 bases from J, with 14 bases between. CDR3: CASSESDRDNEKLFF. Written as DNA, the CDR3 is TGTGCCAGCAGCGAATCGGACAGAGATAATGAAAAACTGTTTTTT.

The CDR3, as DNA: TGCGCCAGCAGCTTAATGACAGGGGCATCCTACGAGCAGTACTTC. Translation: CASSLMTGASYEQYF. V and J are TRBV5-1 and TRBJ2-5; TRBD1 matches 8 bases. Judging by the DNA end, TRBJ2-7 fits better; the J call may be wrong. CDR1 is SGHRS and CDR2 is YFSETQ in the germline V gene. CDR3 length: 15 residues.

The chain links TRBV7-6 to TRBJ2-7, with D tentatively TRBD1 or TRBD2 (5 bases each). Deletions cut 1 base from V and 2 bases from J, with 9 bases between. Germline CDR1 SGHVS, CDR2 FNYEAQ. The CDR3 runs 14 residues. CDR3 DNA: TGTGCCAGCAGCTTAGAGGGACGAGCCTACGAGCAGTACTTC. Encoded protein: CASSLEGRAYEQYF.

V and J are TRBV28 and TRBJ2-7; D unclear. The CDR3 consists of 12 residues. Germline lookup yields CDR1 MDHEN and CDR2 SYDVKM. V lost 7 bases, J lost 0 bases, and 7 bases lay in between. The CDR3 spells CASTPGSYEQYF. The CDR3 nucleotides read TGTGCCAGCACCCCGGGCTCCTACGAGCAGTACTTC.

DNA of the CDR3: TGTGCCAGCAGTGCCGGGACAGGCGGCTACGAGCAGTACTTC. Protein sequence: CASSAGTGGYEQYF. V is TRBV6-1 and J is TRBJ2-5; 8 bases align to TRBD1. The closer fit of TRBJ2-7 to the DNA end suggests the J call may be wrong. Germline-derived CDR1 and CDR2 are MNHNS and SASEGT. This CDR3 is 14 amino acids long.

This clone was detected only once. V usage is TRBV4-2 and J usage is TRBJ2-1, with 8 bases fitting TRBD2. The CDR3 totals 15 residues. Germline V gene data show CDR1 as LGHNA and CDR2 as YNFKEQ. V trimming: 5 bases; J trimming: 7 bases; junction bases outside the gene matches: 10. This CDR3 reads CASSGRERELNEQFF. CDR3 coding DNA: TGTGCCAGCAGCGGTCGAGAGCGGGAGCTGAATGAGCAGTTCTTC.

The chain uses TRBV19 and TRBJ2-1; maybe TRBD2 (6 bases). Germline CDR1 reads LNHDA; CDR2 reads SQIVND (reference sequence). V lost 3 bases and J 5 bases, leaving 11 bases between the germline ends. The CDR3 sequence is 14 residues long. CDR3 nucleotide sequence: TGTGCCAGTAGTATTATCGGGAGAAACAATGAGCAGTTCTTC. Its protein product is CASSIIGRNNEQFF.

Of note for this clone: Other nucleotide sequences in the sample specify the same CDR3. DNA for the CDR3: TGTGCCAGTAGTATAGGGACAGGGGTCTACGAGCAGTACTTC. Its protein product is CASSIGTGVYEQYF. V usage is TRBV19 and J usage is TRBJ2-7; 9 bases agree with TRBD1. V shed 1 base and J 3 bases; nucleotides not matched to a gene: 1. Germline V gene sequence: CDR1 LNHDA, CDR2 SQIVND (reference sequence). The CDR3 covers 14 residues.

The rearrangement uses TRBV9 and TRBJ2-5; D may be TRBD1 (6 bases). In germline, CDR1 is SGDLS, CDR2 YYNGEE. The CDR3 has 15 residues. The V end lost 3 bases, the J end lost 5 bases, and 17 bases lay between the germline ends. CDR3 amino acids: CASSAGGHGSETQYF. The CDR3, as DNA: TGTGCCAGCAGCGCTGGGGGACACGGATCGGAGACCCAGTACTTC.

This clone was detected once. V gene TRBV19 combines with J gene TRBJ1-1; D is unclear. This CDR3 contains 16 residues. Trimming took off 5 bases at V and 1 base at J, with 17 bases between the two ends. Germline CDR1 LNHDA, CDR2 SQIVND (reference sequence). CDR3 protein: CASSPLGLHPNTEAFF. The CDR3 DNA sequence: TGTGCCAGTAGTCCCCTAGGTCTACACCCGAACACTGAAGCTTTCTTT. The variable domain in full, with the rest retrieved from reference TRBV19 and TRBJ1-1, is DGGITQSPKYLFRKEGQNVTLSCEQNLNHDAMYWYRQDPGQGLRLIYYSQIVNDFQKGDIAEGYSVSREKKESFPLTVTSAQKNPTAFYLCASSPLGLHPNTEAFFGQGTRLTVV.

This sequence joins TRBV10-3 and TRBJ2-7; D is uncertain. The germline gives CDR1 ENHRY, CDR2 SYGVKD. V lost 0 bases, J lost 0 bases, and 9 bases lay in between. CDR3 length: 15 amino acids. This CDR3 is CAISESSTGSYEQYF. As DNA, the CDR3 is TGTGCCATCAGTGAGTCCTCCACCGGCTCCTACGAGCAGTACTTC.

V gene TRBV5-4 combines with J gene TRBJ1-2; no firm D call. The germline V and J ends were trimmed by 0 bases and 5 bases, with 8 bases remaining between them. Germline V gives CDR1 SGHNT, CDR2 YYREEE (reference sequence). The CDR3 is 13 residues long. CDR3 bases: TGTGCCAGCAGCTTGGGAGGGTTTTATGGCTACACCTTC. Translating it yields CASSLGGFYGYTF.

The CDR3 spells CASSPPMKLNTEAFF. CDR3 in DNA: TGTGCCAGCAGTCCCCCGATGAAGTTGAACACTGAAGCTTTCTTT. V is TRBV28 and J is TRBJ1-1; D gene uncertain. The CDR3 spans 15 residues. V shed 5 bases and J shed 0 bases, with 13 bases lying between them. CDR1 and CDR2 (germline): MDHEN, SYDVKM.

V gene TRBV14 combines with J gene TRBJ2-1, with no clear D. The CDR3 runs to 16 residues. Trimming shortened V by 3 bases and J by 8 bases, and 20 bases separated the two germline ends. In germline, CDR1 is SGHDN, CDR2 FVKESK. CDR3 residues: CASSHPVEGPTDEQFF. CDR3 coding DNA: TGTGCCAGCAGCCACCCAGTTGAAGGGCCGACCGATGAGCAGTTCTTC.

The rearrangement uses TRBV27 and TRBJ1-2; 7 nucleotides align to TRBD1. The CDR3 contains 13 residues. J lost 0 bases, V lost 8 bases, and 3 bases had no gene match. Germline CDR1 and CDR2: MNHEY and SMNVEV (reference sequence). The chain's CDR3 is CASRQGPNYGYTF. Here the CDR3 DNA reads TGTGCCAGCCGACAGGGCCCTAACTATGGCTACACCTTC.

The V call is TRBV28, the J call TRBJ1-1, with 9 positions matching TRBD1. In germline, CDR1 is MDHEN, CDR2 SYDVKM. CDR3 length equals 15 residues. Trimming took 2 bases from V and 5 from J; bases not matched to a gene: 6. This chain's CDR3 is CASSLVRGTGTEAFF. The DNA of the CDR3 is TGTGCCAGCAGTTTAGTAAGAGGGACAGGGACTGAAGCTTTCTTT.

The chain combines TRBV2 with TRBJ1-2; unclear D gene. The V and J ends lost 3 bases and 2 bases respectively, with 10 bases between them. CDR3 length: 14 residues. CDR1 is SNHLY, CDR2 FYNNEI, per germline. The CDR3 DNA reads TGTGCCAGCAGTGATCCGGACCAGAACTATGGCTACACCTTC. This gives the protein CASSDPDQNYGYTF.

This clone was counted once. This chain links TRBV9 with TRBJ1-1; no clear D. Deletions cut 0 bases from V and 7 bases from J, with 10 bases between. Germline CDR1 SGDLS, CDR2 YYNGEE. The CDR3 is made up of 13 amino acids. The CDR3: CASSVDSHNEAFF. DNA for the CDR3: TGTGCCAGCAGCGTAGACAGCCACAATGAAGCTTTCTTT.